The clone carrying this T cell receptor beta chain has more than one count but fewer than ten. The sample is drawn from a study of monozygotic twins with cystic fibrosis. Study information: Library input was three micrograms of fragmented DNA, with approximately 14 PCR cycles.

CDR3 length: 14 residues. The V end was cut by 0 bases, the J end by 0 bases, with 8 bases between. Germline V gives CDR1 SQVTM, CDR2 ANQGSEA. Data came from immunoSEQ multiplex PCR; TCRdb stores just in-frame clones and leaves some out. The sample has 25,000 to 35,000 clones; around 85% are singletons. V and J are TRBV29-1 and TRBJ1-1, with D unresolved. This receptor was obtained from a girl aged 2 to 10 with cystic fibrosis. The sequencing sample was made of blood. The CDR3 sequence: CSVEETVMNTEAFF. In DNA form, the CDR3 reads TGCAGCGTTGAAGAAACGGTAATGAACACTGAAGCTTTCTTT.